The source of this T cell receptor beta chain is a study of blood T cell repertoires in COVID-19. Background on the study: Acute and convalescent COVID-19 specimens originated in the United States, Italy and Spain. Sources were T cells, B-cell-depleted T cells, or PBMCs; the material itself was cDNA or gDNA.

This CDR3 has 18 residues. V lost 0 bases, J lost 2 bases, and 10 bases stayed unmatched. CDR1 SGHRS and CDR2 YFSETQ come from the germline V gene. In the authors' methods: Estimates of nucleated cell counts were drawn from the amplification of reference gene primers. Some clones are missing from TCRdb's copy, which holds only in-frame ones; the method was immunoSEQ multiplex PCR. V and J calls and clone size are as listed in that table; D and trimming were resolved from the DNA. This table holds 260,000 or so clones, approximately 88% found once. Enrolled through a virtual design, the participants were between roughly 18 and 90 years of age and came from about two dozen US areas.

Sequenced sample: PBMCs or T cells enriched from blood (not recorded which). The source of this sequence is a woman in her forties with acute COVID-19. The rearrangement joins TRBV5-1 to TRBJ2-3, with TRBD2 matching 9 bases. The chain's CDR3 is CASSLDPMTSGNTDTQYF. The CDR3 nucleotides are TGCGCCAGCAGCTTGGATCCGATGACTAGCGGAAACACAGATACGCAGTATTTT.